What follows describes a single TCR beta chain. Its antigen is unknown. These data belong to a study of monozygotic twins with cystic fibrosis. Study-level findings and limits: In this small cohort, shared CDR3 numbers showed no association with age, concordance or disease severity. Monozygotic CF twins shared more identical nucleotide clonotypes than unrelated patients. Low clonality (median roughly 0.0095) suggested a mostly naive repertoire.

Here immunoSEQ multiplex PCR was the method, and the copy in TCRdb shows in-frame clones only, minus some. This sample has approximately 10,000 clones, with 65% to 90% found just once. Germline loops: CDR1 SGHNT, CDR2 YYREEE (reference sequence). The CDR3 runs to 15 residues. V was clipped by 4 bases and J by 6 bases, with 18 bases between them. The TCR sequence derives from a man aged 18 to 30 with cystic fibrosis. Material for sequencing was blood. J is TRBJ2-3 and V is TRBV5-4; D tentatively reads TRBD1 or TRBD2 (5 bases each). CDR3: CASSPDPSGTDTQYF. The CDR3 DNA reads as TGTGCCAGCAGCCCCGACCCCTCCGGGACGGATACGCAGTATTTT.